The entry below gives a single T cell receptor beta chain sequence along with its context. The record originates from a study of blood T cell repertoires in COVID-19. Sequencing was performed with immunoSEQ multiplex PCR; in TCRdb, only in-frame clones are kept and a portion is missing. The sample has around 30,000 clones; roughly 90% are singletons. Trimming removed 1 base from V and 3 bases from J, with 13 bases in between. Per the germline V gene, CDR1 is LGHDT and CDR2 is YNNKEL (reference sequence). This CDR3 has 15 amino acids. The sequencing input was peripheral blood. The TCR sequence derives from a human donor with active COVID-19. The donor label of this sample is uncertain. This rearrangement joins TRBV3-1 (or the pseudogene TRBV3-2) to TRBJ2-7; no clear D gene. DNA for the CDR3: TGTGCCAGCAGCCAAGTCTTTCAGGAAGGCTACGAGCAGTACTTC. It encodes CASSQVFQEGYEQYF.